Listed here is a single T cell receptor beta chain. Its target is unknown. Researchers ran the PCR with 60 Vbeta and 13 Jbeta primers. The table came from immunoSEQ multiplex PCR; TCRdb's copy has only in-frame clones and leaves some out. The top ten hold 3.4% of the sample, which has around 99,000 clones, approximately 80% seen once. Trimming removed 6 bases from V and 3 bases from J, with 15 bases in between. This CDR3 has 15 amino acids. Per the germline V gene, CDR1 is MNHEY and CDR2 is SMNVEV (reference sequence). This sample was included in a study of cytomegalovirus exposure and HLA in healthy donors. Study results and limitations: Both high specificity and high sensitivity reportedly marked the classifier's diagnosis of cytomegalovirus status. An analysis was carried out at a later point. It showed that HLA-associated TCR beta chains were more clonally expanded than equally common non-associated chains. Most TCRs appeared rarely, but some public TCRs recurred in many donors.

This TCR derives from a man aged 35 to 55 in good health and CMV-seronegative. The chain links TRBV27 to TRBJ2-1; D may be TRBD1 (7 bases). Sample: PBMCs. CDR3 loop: CASSDSGGIYNEQFF. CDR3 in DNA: TGTGCCAGCAGCGACTCAGGGGGGATCTACAATGAGCAGTTCTTC.